This T cell receptor beta chain appears in the sequencing data of a study of early T cells in non-severe SARS-CoV-2 infection. About the study: Unsorted whole-blood RNA was sequenced in bulk, leaving chains unpaired.

TCRdb analysed the 5' RACE reads with MiXCR anew, one entry per CDR3 protein. The table has some 67,000 distinct CDR3 sequences, about an eighth seen once; the top ten hold over 11%. CDR1 is SEHNR and CDR2 is FQNEAQ in the germline V gene (reference sequence). This CDR3 comprises 14 residues. V dropped 1 base and J dropped 3 bases, with 10 bases sitting between them. This TCR came from an adult who was a healthcare worker with PCR-confirmed SARS-CoV-2 infection or an uninfected control (not recorded which). Sequenced material: whole blood. The chain carries TRBV7-9 and TRBJ2-7; D is uncertain. The chain's CDR3 is CASSLGSPDYEQYF. CDR3 coding DNA: TGTGCCAGCAGCTTAGGCAGTCCAGACTACGAGCAGTACTTC.